Below, 4 T cell receptor beta chains from the same sample are listed, as sequenced in a study of T cell changes during pregnancy in multiple sclerosis. Only in-frame clones appear in the TCRdb table, and some are missing; sequencing was by immunoSEQ multiplex PCR. This sample has some 66,000 clones, with around 90% found just once. The material sequenced was CD8+ T cells from peripheral blood mononuclear cells, taken before pregnancy. The receptors derive from a female donor with multiple sclerosis, enrolled in a pregnancy study.

The rearrangement links TRBV9 to TRBJ2-5; D is uncertain. The CDR3 extends over 14 amino acids. V was trimmed by 4 bases and J by 5 bases, leaving 15 bases between them. In germline, CDR1 is SGDLS, CDR2 YYNGEE. In DNA form, the CDR3 reads TGTGCCAGCAGCATGACTCCCACGGCGGAGACCCAGTACTTC. Translation: CASSMTPTAETQYF.

The chain couples TRBV2 to TRBJ2-5; D possibly corresponds to TRBD1 (6 bases). This CDR3 comprises 14 residues. Germline CDR1 and CDR2: SNHLY and FYNNEI. V gave up 7 bases and J gave up 2 bases, with 14 bases separating them. The CDR3 DNA reads TGTGCCAGCAAAATACCAGGGGAACAAGAGACCCAGTACTTC. Protein: CASKIPGEQETQYF.

The V call is TRBV13, the J call TRBJ2-2, with D hard to call. The CDR3 sequence is 13 residues long. V gave up 3 bases and J gave up 9 bases, with 11 bases separating them. From germline, CDR1 is PRHDT and CDR2 FYEKMQ (reference sequence). The CDR3 nucleotides read TGTGCCAGCAGCTTTTTTGAGTCAAGGGAGCTGTTTTTT. Translation gives CASSFFESRELFF.

The V call is TRBV7-9, the J call TRBJ2-3; 7 nucleotides line up with TRBD1. The germline CDR1 and CDR2 sequences are SEHNR and FQNEAQ (reference sequence). V dropped 1 base and J dropped 4; count of bases not matched to a gene: 11. The CDR3 extends over 17 amino acids. The CDR3 loop is CASSLEPGRGWADTQYF. For the CDR3, the DNA is TGTGCCAGCAGCTTAGAACCCGGCAGGGGGTGGGCAGATACGCAGTATTTT.